Listed below are T cell receptor beta chains from one sample, sequenced in a study of blood T cell repertoires in COVID-19. TCRdb's table, derived via immunoSEQ multiplex PCR, lists solely in-frame clones and lacks some. The sample has 87,000 or so clones; around 84% are singletons. Sequencing was performed on peripheral blood. All receptors derive from a woman older than 75 in a cohort sampled during active or convalescent COVID-19. Each CDR3 is given with its conserved first and last residue. A D gene is named only where the DNA matches it firmly. Clone size is shown for a subset of rows, as once, few, many or a class of expanded clone.

size: few; J: TRBJ2-5; V: TRBV3-1/TRBV3-2; D: .; DNA: TGTGCCAGCAGCCCGCCCCCCGGCAGGGTGGAGACCCAGTACTTC; CDR3: CASSPPPGRVETQYF
size: .; J: TRBJ2-7; V: TRBV2; D: TRBD1; DNA: TGTGCCAGCACTAAACGGACAGGGGGCTACGAGCAGTACTTC; CDR3: CASTKRTGGYEQYF
size: .; J: TRBJ2-3; V: TRBV5-1; D: .; DNA: TGCGCCAGCAGCTTGAGGGGGGGTTTAACAACAGATACGCAGTATTTT; CDR3: CASSLRGGLTTDTQYF
size: .; J: TRBJ2-1; V: TRBV11-2; D: .; DNA: TGTGCCAGCAGCTTAGGAAAGGGGTGGGATGAGCAGTTCTTC; CDR3: CASSLGKGWDEQFF
size: .; J: TRBJ1-3; V: TRBV19; D: TRBD1; DNA: TGTGCCAGTAGTTCCACGACAGGGGCTGGAAACACCATATATTTT; CDR3: CASSSTTGAGNTIYF
size: .; J: TRBJ2-2; V: TRBV30; D: .; DNA: TGTGCCTGGGGACTCCCTCCCGGGGAGCTGTTTTTT; CDR3: CAWGLPPGELFF
size: .; J: TRBJ2-7; V: TRBV7-2; D: TRBD2; DNA: TGTGCCAGCAGTCCGGGACTAGTCTACGAGCAGTACTTC; CDR3: CASSPGLVYEQYF
size: .; J: TRBJ1-5; V: TRBV19; D: TRBD1; DNA: TGTGCCAGTAGTGTCGGGACAGGGGGTGTGGAGCCCCAGCATTTT; CDR3: CASSVGTGGVEPQHF
size: few; J: TRBJ2-2; V: TRBV5-1; D: .; DNA: TGCGCCAGCAGCTTGAATAGCGGACCTACCGGGGAGCTGTTTTTT; CDR3: CASSLNSGPTGELFF
size: .; J: TRBJ1-2; V: TRBV6-1; D: .; DNA: TGTGCCAGCAGTGAATACGCCCGAGAGAACTATGGCTACACCTTC; CDR3: CASSEYARENYGYTF
size: .; J: TRBJ2-2; V: TRBV18; D: TRBD1; DNA: TGTGCCAGCTCACCAGGGACAGGGGGCACCGGGGAGCTGTTTTTT; CDR3: CASSPGTGGTGELFF
size: once; J: TRBJ2-1; V: TRBV11-2; D: .; DNA: TGTGCCAGCAGCTACCCAGCACAGGAGATAAATGAGCAGTTCTTC; CDR3: CASSYPAQEINEQFF
size: .; J: TRBJ1-6; V: TRBV6-5; D: TRBD1; DNA: TGTGCCAGCAGTCGACAGGGTAGTAATTCACCCCTCCACTTT; CDR3: CASSRQGSNSPLHF
size: .; J: TRBJ1-1; V: TRBV7-2; D: TRBD1; DNA: TGTGCCAGCAGCCCGGGACAGCTATTGAACACTGAAGCTTTCTTT; CDR3: CASSPGQLLNTEAFF
size: .; J: TRBJ1-4; V: TRBV7-9; D: .; DNA: TGTGCCAGCAGCCGAGCTTGGAGTCCTAATGAAAAACTGTTTTTT; CDR3: CASSRAWSPNEKLFF
size: .; J: TRBJ2-7; V: TRBV28; D: .; DNA: TGTGCCAGCAGAGGGGGGGGCATCTACGAGCAGTACTTC; CDR3: CASRGGGIYEQYF
size: .; J: TRBJ2-3; V: TRBV6-5; D: TRBD1; DNA: TGTGCCAGCAGTTACGGACAGGGGGCCGGCACAGATACGCAGTATTTT; CDR3: CASSYGQGAGTDTQYF
size: .; J: TRBJ2-3; V: TRBV6-5; D: .; DNA: TGTGCCAGCAGTTCCCTCAATTACGGGATGTATACGCAGTATTTT; CDR3: CASSSLNYGMYTQYF
size: .; J: TRBJ1-6; V: TRBV6-5; D: TRBD1; DNA: TGTGCCGCATCGTGGGACAGGACCATATCCCTCCACTTT; CDR3: CAASWDRTISLHF
size: .; J: TRBJ1-1; V: TRBV3-1/TRBV3-2; D: .; DNA: TGTGCCAGCAGCCAAGTTGCCGGTAACACTGAAGCTTTCTTT; CDR3: CASSQVAGNTEAFF
size: .; J: TRBJ1-5; V: TRBV19; D: TRBD1; DNA: TGTGCCAGTAGGGCACAGGGGACCTTTAGCAATCAGCCCCAGCATTTT; CDR3: CASRAQGTFSNQPQHF
size: .; J: TRBJ1-1; V: TRBV19; D: .; DNA: TGTGCCAGTACCCCCACAGGGAGATACACTGAAGCTTTCTTT; CDR3: CASTPTGRYTEAFF
size: .; J: TRBJ1-2; V: TRBV20-1; D: TRBD1; DNA: TGCAGTGCTAGTACGTCACAGGGGCTCACACCTAACTATGGCTACACCTTC; CDR3: CSASTSQGLTPNYGYTF
size: few; J: TRBJ2-1; V: TRBV7-3; D: TRBD2; DNA: TGTGCCAGCAGCAAAAGCGGGAGGCCTTTCTACAATGAGCAGTTCTTC; CDR3: CASSKSGRPFYNEQFF
size: .; J: TRBJ1-6; V: TRBV6-5; D: TRBD1; DNA: TGTGCCAGCGCCGGGACAGGGACTGTTAATTCACCCCTCCACTTT; CDR3: CASAGTGTVNSPLHF
size: once; J: TRBJ1-1; V: TRBV5-4; D: .; DNA: TGTGCCAGCAGCTTGGTTTATGGGGCCAGGACGAACACTGAAGCTTTCTTT; CDR3: CASSLVYGARTNTEAFF
size: .; J: TRBJ2-1; V: TRBV12-5; D: TRBD2; DNA: TGTGCTAGTGGTTCGCTGGCCGGGGGGAATGAGCAGTTCTTC; CDR3: CASGSLAGGNEQFF
size: .; J: TRBJ1-2; V: TRBV7-9; D: .; DNA: TGTGCCAGCAGTTCACTACAGGCTTACTATGGCTACACCTTC; CDR3: CASSSLQAYYGYTF
size: few; J: TRBJ2-5; V: TRBV2; D: .; DNA: TGTGCCAGCGGGGGCAGGATGGCCCAAGAGACCCAGTACTTC; CDR3: CASGGRMAQETQYF
size: few; J: TRBJ1-1; V: TRBV28; D: .; DNA: TGTGCCAGCAGTCCCGGGATGCGGTACACTGAAGCTTTCTTT; CDR3: CASSPGMRYTEAFF
size: .; J: TRBJ1-2; V: TRBV2; D: .; DNA: TGTGCCAGCACTAGCCTCCGGACGGCCCATGGCTACACCTTC; CDR3: CASTSLRTAHGYTF
size: .; J: TRBJ2-2; V: TRBV7-7; D: .; DNA: TGTGCTAGCAGCTTAGCTATGGCAGGCGCGAACACCGGGGAGCTGTTTTTT; CDR3: CASSLAMAGANTGELFF
size: once; J: TRBJ2-3; V: TRBV6-5; D: TRBD2; DNA: TGTGCCAGCAGGGCTAGCGGGATCACAGATACGCAGTATTTT; CDR3: CASRASGITDTQYF
size: .; J: TRBJ1-1; V: TRBV19; D: TRBD1; DNA: TGTGCCAGTATTCCGACAGGGAGGAACACTGAAGCTTTCTTT; CDR3: CASIPTGRNTEAFF
size: .; J: TRBJ2-1; V: TRBV11-2; D: TRBD2; DNA: TGTGCCCTTGGGGGGGGTTCAGGAAGCTACAATGAGCAGTTCTTC; CDR3: CALGGGSGSYNEQFF
size: .; J: TRBJ2-5; V: TRBV18; D: .; DNA: TGTGCCAGCTCTCCCGTCCGGACGGGGGAGACCCAGTACTTC; CDR3: CASSPVRTGETQYF
size: .; J: TRBJ2-1; V: TRBV7-3; D: .; DNA: TGTGCCAGCAGCTTAAACGGGAGACTCGATGAGCAGTTCTTC; CDR3: CASSLNGRLDEQFF
size: .; J: TRBJ1-1; V: TRBV6-6; D: .; DNA: TGTGCCAGCATCTACCGACAGCGTAACACTGAAGCTTTCTTT; CDR3: CASIYRQRNTEAFF
size: .; J: TRBJ2-4; V: TRBV5-1; D: .; DNA: TGCGCCAGCAGCTTGTTACCAGGAGGAGGCAAAAACATTCAGTACTTC; CDR3: CASSLLPGGGKNIQYF
size: .; J: TRBJ1-6; V: TRBV2; D: .; DNA: TGTGCCAGCAGTGTCCCAGGGGACTATAATTCACCCCTCCACTTT; CDR3: CASSVPGDYNSPLHF
size: .; J: TRBJ1-1; V: TRBV28; D: .; DNA: TGTGCCAGCAGTTTACCAGGGAACACTGAAGCTTTCTTT; CDR3: CASSLPGNTEAFF
size: .; J: TRBJ2-5; V: TRBV3-1/TRBV3-2; D: .; DNA: TGTGCCAGCAGCCGACACAAAGAGACCCAGTACTTC; CDR3: CASSRHKETQYF
size: .; J: TRBJ1-5; V: TRBV7-2; D: TRBD1; DNA: TGTGCCAGCAGCCCGCGGACAGGGGGCTATCAGCCCCAGCATTTT; CDR3: CASSPRTGGYQPQHF
size: once; J: TRBJ2-5; V: TRBV3-1/TRBV3-2; D: .; DNA: TGTGCCAGCAGCACCGGGGAGACCCAGTACTTC; CDR3: CASSTGETQYF
size: .; J: TRBJ1-1; V: TRBV7-9; D: TRBD1; DNA: TGTGCCAGCAGCTCTTTCGATGGGACAGGGCGGACTGAAGCTTTCTTT; CDR3: CASSSFDGTGRTEAFF
size: .; J: TRBJ2-7; V: TRBV11-1; D: TRBD1; DNA: TGTGCCAGCAGCCCCTACAGGGGGGAGACCTACGAGCAGTACTTC; CDR3: CASSPYRGETYEQYF
size: .; J: TRBJ2-1; V: TRBV19; D: .; DNA: TGTGCCAGTAGTATATTAACGCGGACACGATACAATGAGCAGTTCTTC; CDR3: CASSILTRTRYNEQFF
size: .; J: TRBJ1-1; V: TRBV6-2/TRBV6-3; D: TRBD1; DNA: TGTGCCAGCAGTTCATTCGACAGGGGTCAATGGACTGAAGCTTTCTTT; CDR3: CASSSFDRGQWTEAFF
size: .; J: TRBJ2-5; V: TRBV18; D: TRBD1; DNA: TGTGCCAGCTCATTGGACAGGGACCAAGAGACCCAGTACTTC; CDR3: CASSLDRDQETQYF
size: .; J: TRBJ2-4; V: TRBV19; D: .; DNA: TGTGCCAGTAACGACAGGCTGAGGGACATTCAGTACTTC; CDR3: CASNDRLRDIQYF
size: .; J: TRBJ1-6; V: TRBV27; D: .; DNA: TGTGCCAGCAGTCTCAGGGTTGGCAGTTCACCCCTCCACTTT; CDR3: CASSLRVGSSPLHF
size: .; J: TRBJ2-6; V: TRBV5-1; D: TRBD1; DNA: TGCGCCAGCACCGCGGAAGGGACAGGGGCTGGGGCCAACGTCCTGACTTTC; CDR3: CASTAEGTGAGANVLTF
size: .; J: TRBJ2-4; V: TRBV25-1; D: TRBD2; DNA: TGTGCCAGCAGTGATAGCCTAGCGGGAAGGAAAAACATTCAGTACTTC; CDR3: CASSDSLAGRKNIQYF
size: .; J: TRBJ1-2; V: TRBV7-3; D: .; DNA: TGTGCCAGCAGCCCAGGGATTTCTGGCTACACCTTC; CDR3: CASSPGISGYTF
size: .; J: TRBJ2-1; V: TRBV3-1/TRBV3-2; D: TRBD2; DNA: TGTGCCAGCAGCCAAGCTAGCGGAGGGCACAATGAGCAGTTCTTC; CDR3: CASSQASGGHNEQFF